Following are 10 T cell receptor beta chains from one sample sequenced in a study of blood T cells in healthy people across ages. A J-beta primer mix and a sample-barcoded 5' primer were used in a second PCR of about 7 to 12 cycles. Via MiXCR, TCRdb re-called the 5' RACE reads, giving one row per CDR3 protein. The sample contains around 1,900,000 distinct CDR3 sequences, more than 35% of which appear only once. The sequencing input was blood. These receptors all stem from a human donor in good health.

The chain uses TRBV5-8 and TRBJ2-3; TRBD1 agrees at 9 bases. The CDR3 sequence is 16 residues long. Germline V gives CDR1 SGHTS, CDR2 YDEGEE. Trimming at V came to 4 bases and at J to 5 bases, leaving 11 bases not matched to a gene. CDR3 sequence (DNA): TGTGCCAGCAGCATGAGGCGGGACAGGGTCCGAGATACGCAGTATTTT. Translated: CASSMRRDRVRDTQYF.

This clonotype was detected once. This sequence joins TRBV12-3 or TRBV12-4 and TRBJ2-6; 11 nucleotides line up with TRBD1. This CDR3 spans 17 amino acids. J gave up 2 bases and V 6 bases, and 6 bases lay outside the gene matches. The CDR3 sequence is CASRFGTGGTGANVLTF. CDR3 DNA: TGTGCCAGCAGATTCGGGACAGGGGGTACTGGGGCCAACGTCCTGACTTTC.

This clonotype was counted only a few times. The chain combines TRBV12-3 or TRBV12-4 with TRBJ1-5; no firm D call. V was clipped by 6 bases and J by 4 bases, with 10 bases between them. The CDR3 spans 13 residues. DNA for the CDR3: TGTGCCAGCAGATATGACGGAAATCAGCCCCAGCATTTT. Its protein product is CASRYDGNQPQHF.

In this sample, this clonotype turned up once. J is TRBJ2-1 and V is TRBV7-6, with 8 bases fitting TRBD1. With 7 bases clipped from V and 4 bases from J, the junction kept 18 bases outside the gene matches. The germline CDR1 and CDR2 sequences are SGHVS and FNYEAQ. This CDR3 comprises 18 residues. CDR3 region: CASNPGQDIHTEYNEQFF. The DNA of the CDR3 is TGTGCCAGCAACCCGGGACAGGATATCCATACAGAATACAATGAGCAGTTCTTC.

Many counts were recorded for this clonotype. V gene TRBV5-6 combines with J gene TRBJ2-7, with 8 bases identical to TRBD1. Germline CDR1 SGHDT, CDR2 YYEEEE. The junction had 5 bases not matched to a gene; V was cut back by 3 bases and J by 3 bases. This CDR3 contains 14 residues. CDR3 in amino acids: CASSYTGTGYEQYF. CDR3 DNA: TGTGCCAGCAGCTACACCGGGACAGGCTACGAGCAGTACTTC.

The V and J genes are TRBV28 and TRBJ2-5; D is undetermined. The V end lost 3 bases, the J end lost 1 base, and 12 bases lay between the germline ends. The CDR3 is 15 amino acids. CDR1 MDHEN and CDR2 SYDVKM come from the germline V gene. The CDR3 DNA reads as TGTGCCAGCAGTTTCCTCCGGGCCCGCCAAGAGACCCAGTACTTC. It codes for CASSFLRARQETQYF.

As to this clonotype: One end of the junction is discordant with germline, which a read error may explain. The chain employs TRBV20-1 and TRBJ2-4; no clear D. The J call may be wrong; the DNA end is better matched by TRBJ2-7. There are 13 residues in the CDR3. In germline, CDR1 is DFQATT, CDR2 SNEGSKA (reference sequence). The CDR3 DNA reads as TGCGGTGCTAGAGATCTGTTCAGCCTCGAGCAGTACTTC. As protein: CGARDLFSLEQYF.

This clonotype was found a few times. This chain uses TRBV29-1 with TRBJ1-2; no reliable D call. Trimming took 7 bases from V and 1 from J, leaving 10 bases between them. The germline V gene has CDR1 SQVTM and CDR2 ANQGSEA. The CDR3 is 12 amino acids. The CDR3 sequence is CSAVTHNYGYTF. The CDR3 coding sequence is TGCAGCGCTGTGACACATAACTATGGCTACACCTTC.

This clonotype was recorded once. The V call is TRBV2, the J call TRBJ1-4; D gene uncertain. This CDR3 is 13 amino acids long. Germline CDR1 SNHLY, CDR2 FYNNEI. V shed 8 bases and J shed 7 bases, with 14 bases lying between them. The CDR3 DNA reads TGTGCCAGCCAGTGGGGAGGGAGTGAAAAACTGTTTTTT. This encodes CASQWGGSEKLFF.

The chain recombines TRBV7-9 with TRBJ2-3, with a tentative D call TRBD2 (6 bases). CDR1 is SEHNR, CDR2 FQNEAQ, per germline (reference sequence). The CDR3 has 17 amino acids. Trimming took off 5 bases at V and 0 bases at J, with 18 bases between the two ends. CDR3 protein: CASSTYPAGPSTDTQYF. The CDR3 DNA is TGTGCCAGCAGCACCTACCCGGCGGGGCCAAGCACAGATACGCAGTATTTT.